The rows below give T cell receptor beta chains drawn from one sample of a study of human T cells and chemical hapten exposure. Each CDR3 protein gets one entry after TCRdb re-called the RACE reads with MiXCR. The sample has roughly 200,000 distinct CDR3 sequences, approximately 20% seen once; the top ten hold 6% to 8%. The sequencing used whole blood, collected in connection with sensitization to the hapten diphenylcyclopropenone (DPC). The receptors were gathered from a woman in her forties or fifties with alopecia areata. Some clones in this sample may be carry-over from other donors' samples. The CDR3 runs from the conserved cysteine through the conserved F or W. A D gene is named only where the DNA matches it firmly. Size tells how often a clone was seen (once, few, many) or the class of an expanded clone, and some rows leave it out.

. | TRBJ1-2 | few | TRBV7-2 | CASSHRSSYGYTF | TGTGCCAGCAGCCACCGATCCTCCTATGGCTACACCTTC
. | TRBJ1-5 | . | TRBV20-1 | CSAGRGGNQPQHF | TGCAGTGCGGGGCGCGGGGGCAATCAGCCCCAGCATTTT
TRBD1 | TRBJ1-5 | . | TRBV18 | CASSPYGQGGKPQHF | TGTGCCAGCTCACCATACGGACAGGGTGGAAAGCCCCAGCATTTT
TRBD2 | TRBJ2-1 | few | TRBV20-1 | CSASGTSGSRDEQFF | TGCAGTGCTAGCGGGACTAGCGGGAGTAGAGATGAGCAGTTCTTC
. | TRBJ1-3 | . | TRBV7-9 | CASSWTGGNTIYF | TGTGCCAGCAGCTGGACTGGTGGAAACACCATATATTTT
. | TRBJ2-2 | . | TRBV4-1 | CASSQRDRESATGVTGELFF | TGCGCCAGCAGCCAACGTGACAGGGAGTCAGCAACGGGAGTAACCGGGGAGCTGTTTTTT
. | TRBJ1-1 | few | TRBV29-1 | CSVQGKMNTEAFF | TGCAGCGTTCAGGGTAAAATGAACACTGAAGCTTTCTTT
TRBD2 | TRBJ2-2 | . | TRBV5-1 | CASSPLLAGGTGELFF | TGCGCCAGCAGCCCCCTCCTAGCGGGAGGCACCGGGGAGCTGTTTTTT
. | TRBJ2-4 | few | TRBV11-2 | CASSLGAVAKNIQYF | TGTGCCAGCAGCTTAGGGGCGGTAGCCAAAAACATTCAGTACTTC
. | TRBJ2-7 | many | TRBV5-1 | CASSPGTPSYEQYF | TGCGCCAGCAGCCCCGGGACACCCTCCTACGAGCAGTACTTC
. | TRBJ2-5 | few | TRBV20-1 | CSALAPGGGETQYF | TGCAGTGCCTTAGCACCCGGAGGGGGAGAGACCCAGTACTTC
. | TRBJ2-3 | . | TRBV5-1 | CASSLKGDTQYF | TGCGCCAGCAGCTTGAAGGGAGATACGCAGTATTTT
TRBD1 | TRBJ1-1 | . | TRBV20-1 | CSARDATRDRAVTEAFF | TGCAGTGCTAGAGATGCTACCCGGGACAGGGCGGTGACTGAAGCTTTCTTT
. | TRBJ1-2 | . | TRBV25-1 | CASSDEVRTGNYGYTF | TGTGCCAGCAGCGACGAGGTTCGGACGGGGAATTATGGCTACACCTTC
TRBD2 | TRBJ2-3 | . | TRBV6-2/TRBV6-3 | CASSSGTSGIADTQYF | TGTGCCAGCAGTTCCGGGACTAGCGGGATTGCAGATACGCAGTATTTT
. | TRBJ2-1 | few | TRBV24-1 | CATSAGLGQFF | TGTGCCACCAGTGCAGGTTTGGGGCAGTTCTTC
. | TRBJ1-1 | few | TRBV29-1 | CSGSTSGLNTEAFF | TGCAGCGGGAGCACCTCAGGGTTGAACACTGAAGCTTTCTTT
TRBD2 | TRBJ2-3 | medium-sized | TRBV15 | CATSRQREGTDTQYF | TGTGCCACCAGCAGGCAGCGGGAGGGCACAGATACGCAGTATTTT
TRBD2 | TRBJ2-5 | few | TRBV29-1 | CSVGRGGEKFETQYF | TGCAGCGTGGGGCGGGGAGGGGAGAAATTTGAGACCCAGTACTTC
TRBD1 | TRBJ2-7 | . | TRBV10-3 | CAISSDRARDEQYF | TGTGCCATCAGTAGCGACAGGGCCCGGGACGAGCAGTACTTC
TRBD1 | TRBJ2-7 | few | TRBV28 | CASSPLPPGQVREQYF | TGTGCCAGCAGTCCCCTCCCACCCGGACAGGTTCGCGAGCAGTACTTC
. | TRBJ2-4 | . | TRBV9 | CASSVGGGVDIQYF | TGTGCCAGCAGCGTCGGAGGGGGGGTGGACATTCAGTACTTC
. | TRBJ1-1 | . | TRBV2 | CASSDGQRNTEAFF | TGTGCCAGCAGTGATGGACAGAGGAACACTGAAGCTTTCTTT
. | TRBJ2-7 | few | TRBV6-2/TRBV6-3 | CASRGQLLEQYF | TGTGCCAGCAGAGGACAGTTATTAGAGCAGTACTTC
. | TRBJ1-3 | . | TRBV10-3 | CAISKGLADTIYF | TGTGCCATCTCCAAGGGGCTGGCAGACACCATATATTTT
TRBD2 | TRBJ2-7 | . | TRBV29-1 | CSVAWRGSYEQYF | TGCAGCGTTGCTTGGCGGGGGTCCTACGAGCAGTACTTC
. | TRBJ2-1 | few | TRBV20-1 | CSASPMYNEQFF | TGCAGTGCTAGCCCCATGTACAATGAGCAGTTCTTC
. | TRBJ2-5 | few | TRBV24-1 | CATRGAGEETQYF | TGTGCCACCAGGGGGGCGGGAGAAGAGACCCAGTACTTC
. | TRBJ1-1 | few | TRBV27 | CASSRQAQVNTEAFF | TGTGCCAGCAGTCGACAGGCCCAAGTGAACACTGAAGCTTTCTTT
TRBD2 | TRBJ2-7 | . | TRBV7-6 | CASSPRGLAAEQYF | TGTGCCAGCAGCCCGAGGGGACTAGCTGCCGAGCAGTACTTC
TRBD1 | TRBJ2-2 | . | TRBV12-3/TRBV12-4 | CASSRQGLTGELFF | TGTGCCAGCAGTAGACAGGGCCTAACCGGGGAGCTGTTTTTT
. | TRBJ2-7 | . | TRBV5-1 | CASSPFPSYEQYF | TGCGCCAGCAGCCCCTTCCCCTCCTACGAGCAGTACTTC